Listed below are T cell receptor beta chains from one sample, sequenced in a study of spatial heterogeneity in lung cancer. In TCRdb, the 5' RACE reads were re-called with MiXCR into one record per CDR3 protein. The data hold around 110,000 distinct CDR3 sequences, with 12% observed a single time. Source: PBMCs, taken at follow-up. Source of these receptors: a male donor with early-stage non-small cell lung cancer. CDR3s include the opening cysteine and the closing phenylalanine or tryptophan. The D gene is left open where the match is weak. The size field is filled for only some rows; it gives once, few, many or a size class.

>.|TRBV28|.|TRBJ1-4
TGTGCCAGCACCTCCCTGGCCAATCGTGAAAAACTGTTTTTT
CASTSLANREKLFF
>.|TRBV6-5|few|TRBJ2-7
TGTGCCAGCAGTTACTCAGGGGCTAAGACCTACGAGCAGTACTTC
CASSYSGAKTYEQYF
>.|TRBV7-2|.|TRBJ1-6
TGTGCCAGCAGCTTTCCGCGGATTAATTCACCCCTCCACTTT
CASSFPRINSPLHF
>.|TRBV7-9|many|TRBJ1-1
TGTGCCAGCAGCTACCAACCATCGAACACTGAAGCTTTCTTT
CASSYQPSNTEAFF
>TRBD1|TRBV6-5|medium-sized|TRBJ1-2
TGTGCCAGCAGTCTTACAGGGGGCGCACGGGGCTACACCTTC
CASSLTGGARGYTF
>.|TRBV3-1|.|TRBJ2-1
TGTGCCAGCAGCCGCGGGACTCCCAGGGAGCAGTTCTTC
CASSRGTPREQFF
>.|TRBV7-8|.|TRBJ1-5
TGTGCCAGCAGCTTAAACACAGGCAATCAGCCCCAGCATTTT
CASSLNTGNQPQHF
>TRBD1|TRBV4-1|many|TRBJ1-5
TGCGCCAGCAGCCCTTACTTAGGGACAGCGATAAATCAGCCCCAGCATTTT
CASSPYLGTAINQPQHF
>TRBD1|TRBV12-3/TRBV12-4|many|TRBJ2-3
TGTGCCAGCAGTTCGACAGGGGGTTTTTTCACAGATACGCAGTATTTT
CASSSTGGFFTDTQYF
>TRBD1|TRBV20-1|.|TRBJ2-7
TGCAGTGCTAGGACCCGGGACAGGGCCTCCTACGAGCAGTACTTC
CSARTRDRASYEQYF
>TRBD1|TRBV29-1|many|TRBJ1-1
TGCAGCGTTTCCCAACAGGGGTTGAACACTGAAGCTTTCTTT
CSVSQQGLNTEAFF
>.|TRBV6-1|few|TRBJ2-6
TGTGCCAGCAGCGGGCTGTCCTCTGGGGCCAACGTCCTGACTTTC
CASSGLSSGANVLTF
>.|TRBV7-9|.|TRBJ2-7
TGTGCCAGCAGTACGATAGTTTACGAGCAGTACTTC
CASSTIVYEQYF
>.|TRBV12-3/TRBV12-4|.|TRBJ1-2
TGTGCCAGCACCCCCTTGCATGGCTACACCTTC
CASTPLHGYTF
>.|TRBV5-6|.|TRBJ1-6
TGTGCCAGCAGCTTGGCGGGGAGTTCCTATTCACCCCTCCACTTT
CASSLAGSSYSPLHF
>.|TRBV5-5|.|TRBJ2-7
TGTGCCAGCAGCTTGCAGGGGTTGCCCTACGAGCAGTACTTC
CASSLQGLPYEQYF
>TRBD1|TRBV6-6|.|TRBJ1-4
TGTGCCAGCAGTACCAACAGGGGTACTAATGAAAAACTGTTTTTT
CASSTNRGTNEKLFF
>.|TRBV20-1|few|TRBJ1-3
TGCAGTGCTAGGACCCGTCTCTACTCTGGAAACACCATATATTTT
CSARTRLYSGNTIYF
>.|TRBV30|.|TRBJ1-5
TGTGCCTGGAGTGAGGGGGTAGAACAGCCCCAGCATTTT
CAWSEGVEQPQHF
>.|TRBV7-9|many|TRBJ1-3
TGTGCCAGCAGCTTAGTGGGCACTGCGGTGAACACCATATATTTT
CASSLVGTAVNTIYF
>.|TRBV29-1|many|TRBJ1-1
TGCAGCGTTGGGGAGGTCTGGGCTGAAGCTTTCTTT
CSVGEVWAEAFF
>TRBD2|TRBV5-1|few|TRBJ2-3
TGCGCCAGCAGCTTAACTAGCGGGGGGCGAGTAGATACGCAGTATTTT
CASSLTSGGRVDTQYF
>TRBD1|TRBV12-3/TRBV12-4|.|TRBJ2-2
TGTGCCAGCAGACCTAAGACAGGGGGCGGCGGGGAGCTGTTTTTT
CASRPKTGGGGELFF
>TRBD1|TRBV4-2|few|TRBJ1-6
TGTGCCAGCAGCCAAGATCTGCGGTCAGGGGGGGTGTCCTATAATTCACCCCTCCACTTT
CASSQDLRSGGVSYNSPLHF
>TRBD2|TRBV7-6|.|TRBJ2-3
TGTGCCAGCAGCTTTGCTAGCGGGGGCTTCACAGATACGCAGTATTTT
CASSFASGGFTDTQYF
>.|TRBV10-1|few|TRBJ2-1
TGCGCCAGCAGTGAGTCAGGGAGAAGCCGCAATGAGCAGTTCTTC
CASSESGRSRNEQFF
>TRBD1|TRBV20-1|.|TRBJ1-2
TGCAGTGCTAGGGGGACAGGGGGCGCATTTGGCTACACCTTC
CSARGTGGAFGYTF
>TRBD2|TRBV27|few|TRBJ2-3
TGTGCCAGCAGACCTAGCGGGGGGGCGACAGATACGCAGTATTTT
CASRPSGGATDTQYF
>TRBD1|TRBV24-1|few|TRBJ2-1
TGTGCCACCAGTGATACAGGACAGGTGAACAATGAGCAGTTCTTC
CATSDTGQVNNEQFF
>.|TRBV5-1|few|TRBJ2-6
TGCGCCAGCAGCTTGGCCGTCTCTGGGGCCAACGTCCTGACTTTC
CASSLAVSGANVLTF
>.|TRBV5-1|.|TRBJ1-5
TGCGCCAGCAGCCGCGGACCGGGAGGAGGGGACAATCAGCCCCAGCATTTT
CASSRGPGGGDNQPQHF
>.|TRBV6-5|.|TRBJ2-5
TGTGCCAGCAGGGTTTCAGGGGGGGAGACCCAGTACTTC
CASRVSGGETQYF